A single sample gave rise to the 6 T cell receptor beta chains below, sequenced in a study of cytomegalovirus exposure and HLA in healthy donors (dated by TCRdb to the late 2010s). Libraries were built with the immunoSEQ multiplex PCR assay. A mixture of 60 forward primers for TCR Vbeta segments and 13 reverse primers for TCR Jbeta segments was used in the multiplex PCR. Drawn from immuneACCESS, this table holds only the in-frame rearrangements with V and J called that TCRdb kept. Clones are partly lost; checked studies trace under half to an unresolved V gene and leave the rest unexplained. Counted in this sample were around 120,000 clones; around three quarters of them appeared once. Less than 3% of the sample belongs to the ten largest clones. What was sequenced was PBMCs. Every receptor here comes from a woman in her thirties or forties in good health and CMV-seropositive.

The rearrangement uses TRBV5-4 and TRBJ2-3, with TRBD1 identical over 10 bases. Germline trimming cut 4 bases from V and 4 bases from J; bases unmatched to any gene: 6. The length of the CDR3 is 15 residues. Per the germline V gene, CDR1 is SGHNT and CDR2 is YYREEE (reference sequence). The DNA of the CDR3 is TGTGCCAGCAGCCCCGACAGGGGGCGCGCAGATACGCAGTATTTT. Translation: CASSPDRGRADTQYF. The full variable domain, with the rest looked up from reference TRBV5-4 and TRBJ2-3, is ETGVTQSPTHLIKTRGQQVTLRCSSQSGHNTVSWYQQALGQGPQFIFQYYREEENGRGNFPPRFSGLQFPNYSSELNVNALELDDSALYLCASSPDRGRADTQYFGPGTRLTVL.

The chain is built from TRBV7-3 and TRBJ1-2; maybe TRBD1 (5 bases). This CDR3 has 13 amino acids. The germline gives CDR1 SGHTA, CDR2 FQGTGA. V lost 5 bases and J lost 4, with 11 bases in between. In DNA form, the CDR3 reads TGTGCCAGCAGCCTTCAGGGTGGCTATGGCTACACCTTC. It encodes CASSLQGGYGYTF.

This rearrangement joins TRBV10-3 to TRBJ2-7, with D possibly matching TRBD2 (8 bases). Germline loops: CDR1 ENHRY, CDR2 SYGVKD. Trimming removed 8 bases at V and 5 bases at J, with 22 bases between. The CDR3 sequence is 15 residues long. The CDR3 DNA follows: TGTGCCATCTCCAGGGGGGCGGGGGGTTTTGACGAGCAGTACTTC. It yields the protein CAISRGAGGFDEQYF.

The rearrangement uses TRBV27 and TRBJ1-6; no clear D. CDR1 and CDR2 from the germline V gene are MNHEY and SMNVEV (reference sequence). V was trimmed by 5 bases and J by 0 bases, leaving 11 bases between them. The CDR3 is 16 residues long. CDR3 protein: CASSTRPSSYNSPLHF. Written as DNA, the CDR3 is TGTGCCAGCAGTACCAGGCCCAGCTCCTATAATTCACCCCTCCACTTT.

The genes are TRBV6-4 and TRBJ2-5; TRBD2 matches 8 bases. The V and J ends lost 0 bases and 5 bases, in that order; junction bases with no gene match: 8. This CDR3 comprises 16 residues. The germline gives CDR1 MRHNA, CDR2 SNTAGT. CDR3 loop: CASSDSAGGGVETQYF. CDR3 sequence (DNA): TGTGCCAGCAGTGACTCCGCCGGGGGGGGAGTGGAGACCCAGTACTTC.

About this clone itself: At one boundary the junction diverges from the germline segment, which might be a read error. This chain joins TRBV7-7 and TRBJ2-3, with 8 bases that match TRBD2. Germline-derived CDR1 and CDR2 are SSHAT and FNYEAQ (reference sequence). There are 16 residues in the CDR3. The CDR3 here is CASSSGSGGPWDTQYF. In DNA form, the CDR3 reads TGTGCTAGCAGCTCCGGATCGGGGGGGCCTTGGGATACGCAGTATTTT.